This T cell receptor beta chain was identified in a study of monozygotic twins with inflammatory bowel disease. The CDR3 is 17 amino acids. TCRdb reanalyzed the 5' RACE reads and collapses them to one entry per CDR3 protein, without DNA. The sample table sets out 440,000 or so distinct CDR3 sequences. The receptor's source is a human donor with ulcerative colitis or Crohn's disease, or a healthy co-twin of an affected twin (not recorded which). Sequencing was carried out using blood. This sequence joins TRBV21-1 and TRBJ2-2. TRBV21-1 is deemed a pseudogene. The CDR3 here is CASSKSFGDGNTGELFF.